A single sample is the source of the 28 T cell receptor beta chains below, sequenced in a study of T cell repertoires in cytomegalovirus infection (dated by TCRdb to the late 2010s). TCRdb lists the instrument as Illumina HiSeq 1500. The public reads were quality trimmed at Q25 with fastp and then assembled into clones with MiXCR by TCRdb, keeping productive beta chains. Identical CDR3 proteins give one entry, which carries the most common genes and DNA. Counted in this sample were about 830,000 distinct CDR3 sequences; around a third of them appeared once. The ten largest clones represent over 10% of the sample. The label giving this sample's treatment or condition can be read as: in vitro stimulation with specific CMV peptide epitopes to enrich CMV-specific T cells. Their antigens are not known. The sequences come from cultured CD8+ T cells from PBMCs, collected from culture after CMV antigen stimulation. These receptors all stem from a human donor in good health (CMV status not recorded). Some clones in this sample may be carry-over from other donors' samples.

Ten or more counts support this clonotype. The rearrangement links TRBV12-3 or TRBV12-4 to TRBJ1-2; tentative D call: TRBD1 (6 bases). The V end was cut by 7 bases, the J end by 9 bases, with 24 bases between. The CDR3 totals 15 residues. The CDR3 here is CASTTRTARALSYTF. CDR3 bases: TGTGCCAGCACTACCCGGACAGCTCGCGCTCTTAGCTACACCTTC.

About this clonotype itself: This may be a read error: a much more frequent sequence differs by one nucleotide. The chain couples TRBV7-2 to TRBJ2-6, with 7 nucleotides matching TRBD1. The trim removed 5 bases at V and 0 bases at J, leaving 7 bases unmatched. Looked up from germline, CDR1 is SGHTA and CDR2 is FQGNSA. CDR3 length equals 17 residues. CDR3 coding DNA: TGTGCCAGCAGCGGGGGACAGAACAACTCTGGGGCCAACGTCCTGACTTTC. Translation: CASSGGQNNSGANVLTF.

This clonotype was detected a few times. V usage is TRBV27 and J usage is TRBJ2-7; D not resolved. Looked up from germline, CDR1 is MNHEY and CDR2 is SMNVEV (reference sequence). This CDR3 is 15 amino acids long. Trimming stripped 2 bases from V and 3 bases from J, with 14 bases between. DNA of the CDR3: TGTGCCAGCAGTTTAGGTACACAGTTCCTCTACGAGCAGTACTTC. It translates to CASSLGTQFLYEQYF.

This chain uses TRBV9 with TRBJ2-5; D tentatively fits TRBD1 or TRBD2 (5 bases each). This CDR3 has 15 amino acids. Germline V CDR1 and CDR2: SGDLS, YYNGEE. V was clipped by 4 bases and J by 2 bases, with 15 bases between them. The CDR3 loop is CASSPSGTVQETQYF. The CDR3 nucleotides read TGTGCCAGCAGCCCCTCCGGGACCGTGCAAGAGACCCAGTACTTC.

The gene calls are TRBV15 and TRBJ1-5; 9 nucleotides align to TRBD1. The CDR3 is 21 residues long. Germline-derived CDR1 and CDR2 are LNHNV and YYDKDF (reference sequence). Unmatched junction bases numbered 18, after V lost 3 bases and J lost 0 bases. Here the CDR3 reads CATSSKPGTGSFAYSNQPQHF. In DNA form, the CDR3 reads TGTGCCACCAGCAGCAAACCCGGGACAGGGAGTTTTGCCTATAGCAATCAGCCCCAGCATTTT.

This clonotype was picked up a small number of times. This chain connects TRBV5-1 to TRBJ2-7, with 14 positions matching TRBD2. Germline values: CDR1 SGHRS, CDR2 YFSETQ. Trimming removed 2 bases from V and 3 bases from J; junction bases left unmatched: 1. The CDR3 covers 15 residues. In nucleotides, the CDR3 is TGCGCCAGCAGCTTTGGGACTAGCGGGGGCTACGAGCAGTACTTC. Its protein product is CASSFGTSGGYEQYF.

Only a few counts were recorded for this clonotype. This rearrangement joins TRBV15 to TRBJ2-1; TRBD2 matches at 12 bases. The length of the CDR3 is 14 residues. V gave up 9 bases and J gave up 9 bases; unmatched junction bases: 9. CDR1 is LNHNV, CDR2 YYDKDF, per germline (reference sequence). CDR3 nucleotide sequence: TGTGCCACATCCCCTAGCGGGGGGGCAGGTGAGCAGTTCTTC. It codes for CATSPSGGAGEQFF.

The chain uses TRBV29-1 and TRBJ1-5; D unresolved. CDR1 SQVTM and CDR2 ANQGSEA come from the germline V gene. CDR3 length: 14 residues. The V and J ends lost 7 bases and 1 base respectively, with 14 bases between them. The CDR3 loop is CSATGSDSNQPQHF. In DNA, the CDR3 is TGCAGCGCCACGGGTAGCGACAGCAATCAGCCCCAGCATTTT.

The chain recombines TRBV12-3 or TRBV12-4 with TRBJ2-7; no reliable D call. With 2 bases removed from V and 7 bases from J, the gap between germline ends came to 9 bases. CDR3 length equals 12 residues. The CDR3 loop is CASSLSALEQYF. DNA of the CDR3: TGTGCCAGCAGTTTATCGGCCCTGGAGCAGTACTTC.

As concerns this clonotype: A much larger clone lies a single base off, so this may be a read error. The chain links TRBV7-8 to TRBJ1-5, with D possibly TRBD1 on 6 matching bases. The CDR3 runs 13 residues. Trimming cost V 6 bases and J 3 bases, with 9 bases left between them. CDR1 is SGHVS and CDR2 is FQNEAQ in the germline V gene. CDR3 amino acids: CASSGGDNQPQHF. The CDR3 DNA follows: TGTGCCAGCAGTGGGGGCGACAATCAGCCCCAGCATTTT.

This clonotype was found a few times. The genes are TRBV7-9 and TRBJ1-1; D is perhaps TRBD1 (5 bases). In germline, CDR1 is SEHNR, CDR2 FQNEAQ (reference sequence). The CDR3 runs 15 residues. Trimming stripped 8 bases from V and 0 bases from J, with 16 bases between. CDR3: CASWGGSGMNTEAFF. For the CDR3, the DNA is TGTGCCAGCTGGGGGGGATCTGGAATGAACACTGAAGCTTTCTTT.

This chain links TRBV7-9 with TRBJ2-3, with a tentative D call TRBD2 (5 bases). Germline CDR1 reads SEHNR; CDR2 reads FQNEAQ (reference sequence). This CDR3 has 11 amino acids. The V end was cut by 5 bases, the J end by 9 bases, with 9 bases between. CDR3 nucleotide sequence: TGTGCCAGCAGCGGACTTCCCACGCAGTATTTT. The encoded protein is CASSGLPTQYF.

This clonotype showed up many times. V gene TRBV27 combines with J gene TRBJ2-2; 10 bases align to TRBD2. The CDR3 totals 16 residues. J gave up 5 bases and V 2 bases, and 5 bases lay outside the gene matches. Per germline, CDR1 MNHEY and CDR2 SMNVEV (reference sequence). CDR3 nucleotide sequence: TGTGCCAGCAGTTTAAGCAGCGGGGGGGCGACCGGGGAGCTGTTTTTT. Protein: CASSLSSGGATGELFF.

This chain links TRBV10-3 with TRBJ2-3; 9 nucleotides line up with TRBD2. This CDR3 is built from 17 residues. CDR1 and CDR2 from the germline V gene are ENHRY and SYGVKD. The V segment lost 8 bases and the J segment 2 bases; nucleotides outside the gene matches: 14. CDR3: CAIRVKVAGEDTDTQYF. The DNA for the CDR3 is TGTGCCATCCGGGTTAAGGTAGCGGGGGAGGACACAGATACGCAGTATTTT.

This chain uses TRBV6-9 with TRBJ1-1; 12 bases fit TRBD1. V was clipped by 3 bases and J by 8 bases; unmatched bases: 4. CDR3 length equals 14 residues. Germline V CDR1 and CDR2: MNHGY, SVAAGI. The CDR3 DNA is TGTGCCAGCAGTTACATTGGGACAGGGGGCGAAGCTTTCTTT. Translated: CASSYIGTGGEAFF.

This clonotype was detected a few times. V is TRBV6-5 and J is TRBJ1-1, with a possible D match to TRBD1 (5 bases). V was trimmed by 0 bases and J by 4 bases, leaving 9 bases between them. Looked up from germline, CDR1 is MNHEY and CDR2 is SVGAGI. This CDR3 is 14 amino acids long. The CDR3 nucleotides read TGTGCCAGCAGTTACTCGGGGCAGTCCACTGAAGCTTTCTTT. Its translation is CASSYSGQSTEAFF.

This clonotype was observed a few times. The chain links TRBV4-2 to TRBJ1-1; TRBD1 matches 9 bases. With V trimmed by 5 bases and J by 6 bases, 13 bases remained unmatched. Germline CDR1 is LGHNA and CDR2 is YNFKEQ. This CDR3 contains 16 residues. The CDR3 loop is CASSSPGTGSGAEAFF. The DNA of the CDR3 is TGTGCCAGCAGCAGTCCCGGGACAGGGTCGGGGGCTGAAGCTTTCTTT.

This clonotype has more than one count but fewer than ten. The V call is TRBV11-2, the J call TRBJ2-1; D ambiguous. V was cut by 5 bases and J by 5 bases, with 10 bases left in between. The germline V gene has CDR1 SGHAT and CDR2 FQNNGV. This CDR3 spans 13 amino acids. CDR3 amino acids: CASSPRFNNEQFF. In DNA form, the CDR3 reads TGTGCCAGCAGCCCCCGGTTTAACAATGAGCAGTTCTTC.

The rearrangement uses TRBV7-9 and TRBJ2-2; 8 bases are a match to TRBD1. There are 16 residues in the CDR3. Germline V gene sequence: CDR1 SEHNR, CDR2 FQNEAQ (reference sequence). With V trimmed by 6 bases and J by 4 bases, 10 bases remained unmatched. In DNA form, the CDR3 reads TGTGCCAGCAGTACCGCAGGGGGCGTCGGCACCGGGGAGCTGTTTTTT. Its translation is CASSTAGGVGTGELFF.

This clonotype was counted only a few times. The V call is TRBV6-5, the J call TRBJ1-3, with D possibly matching TRBD1 (6 bases). CDR1 is MNHEY and CDR2 is SVGAGI in the germline V gene. The CDR3 sequence is 13 residues long. Deletions cut 7 bases from V and 4 bases from J, with 11 bases between. The chain's CDR3 is CASTRGEGNTIYF. The CDR3 coding sequence is TGTGCCAGCACCAGGGGCGAAGGAAACACCATATATTTT.

This clonotype was observed at least ten times. CDR3 amino acids: CASSLRQALYLNTEAFF. The CDR3 DNA is TGTGCCAGCAGCTTACGGCAGGCCTTATACCTAAACACTGAAGCTTTCTTT. The J gene is TRBJ1-1, the V gene TRBV7-8, with no clear D. Trimming stripped 2 bases from V and 2 bases from J, with 18 bases between. Per germline, CDR1 SGHVS and CDR2 FQNEAQ. The CDR3 length is 17 residues.

In this sample, this clonotype turned up a few times. The J gene is TRBJ2-7, the V gene TRBV7-9; 7 bases match TRBD1. This CDR3 region has 13 residues. The J segment lost 3 bases and the V segment lost 9 bases, leaving 8 bases of the junction unmatched. Germline V gene sequence: CDR1 SEHNR, CDR2 FQNEAQ (reference sequence). CDR3 protein: CASSGQDNYEQYF. Here the CDR3 DNA reads TGTGCCAGTAGTGGACAGGATAACTACGAGCAGTACTTC.

The V call is TRBV2, the J call TRBJ1-6; tentatively, D is TRBD1 (6 bases). V dropped 1 base and J dropped 6 bases, with 19 bases sitting between them. CDR1 and CDR2 (germline): SNHLY, FYNNEI. The CDR3 has 18 amino acids. The CDR3 sequence: CASSEVNSKGEVNSPLHF. DNA for the CDR3: TGTGCCAGCAGTGAAGTTAACAGTAAGGGGGAGGTTAATTCACCCCTCCACTTT.

The rearrangement links TRBV7-6 to TRBJ2-1, with a weak D call TRBD2 (6 bases). Trimming cost V 2 bases and J 0 bases, with 20 bases left between them. Germline values: CDR1 SGHVS, CDR2 FNYEAQ. The CDR3 consists of 19 residues. The CDR3 DNA sequence: TGTGCCAGCAGCTTAAAGCTAGCGTTGGAGTATAGCTCCTACAATGAGCAGTTCTTC. Its translation: CASSLKLALEYSSYNEQFF.

In this sample, this clonotype turned up a few times. The J gene is TRBJ1-2, the V gene TRBV27; D gene unclear. The V gene lost 6 bases and the J gene lost 4 bases, with 12 bases spanning the gap. From germline, CDR1 is MNHEY and CDR2 SMNVEV (reference sequence). This CDR3 comprises 13 residues. Here the CDR3 DNA reads TGTGCCAGCAGCGATGGGTCCCGCTATGGCTACACCTTC. This sequence encodes CASSDGSRYGYTF.

This chain uses TRBV27 with TRBJ2-2; 9 positions match TRBD1. The J segment lost 5 bases and the V segment lost 2 bases, leaving 12 bases of the junction unmatched. This CDR3 region has 18 residues. The germline V gene has CDR1 MNHEY and CDR2 SMNVEV (reference sequence). The CDR3 spells CASSLTRTGGRYTGELFF. CDR3 coding DNA: TGTGCCAGCAGTTTAACCCGAACAGGGGGCAGATATACCGGGGAGCTGTTTTTT.

This clonotype was recorded at least ten times. This sequence joins TRBV7-2 and TRBJ2-1, with 9 nucleotides matching TRBD1. CDR1 and CDR2 (germline): SGHTA, FQGNSA. Trimming took 5 bases from V and 2 from J; bases not matched to a gene: 7. The length of the CDR3 is 16 residues. This chain's CDR3 is CASSRNRDRAYNEQFF. The CDR3 DNA sequence: TGTGCCAGCAGCCGTAACCGGGACAGGGCCTACAATGAGCAGTTCTTC.

This clonotype was recorded many times. The chain joins TRBV7-2 to TRBJ1-2; no clear D. The CDR3 sequence is 14 residues long. Trimming stripped 1 base from V and 3 bases from J, with 9 bases between. CDR1 SGHTA and CDR2 FQGNSA come from the germline V gene. CDR3 amino acids: CASSLEGRYYGYTF. CDR3 bases: TGTGCCAGCAGCTTAGAAGGGCGATACTATGGCTACACCTTC. The entire variable domain, with the rest obtained from reference TRBV7-2 and TRBJ1-2, is as follows: GAGVSQSPSNKVTEKGKDVELRCDPISGHTALYWYRQSLGQGLEFLIYFQGNSAPDKSGLPSDRFSAERTGGSVSTLTIQRTQQEDSAVYLCASSLEGRYYGYTFGSGTRLTVV.